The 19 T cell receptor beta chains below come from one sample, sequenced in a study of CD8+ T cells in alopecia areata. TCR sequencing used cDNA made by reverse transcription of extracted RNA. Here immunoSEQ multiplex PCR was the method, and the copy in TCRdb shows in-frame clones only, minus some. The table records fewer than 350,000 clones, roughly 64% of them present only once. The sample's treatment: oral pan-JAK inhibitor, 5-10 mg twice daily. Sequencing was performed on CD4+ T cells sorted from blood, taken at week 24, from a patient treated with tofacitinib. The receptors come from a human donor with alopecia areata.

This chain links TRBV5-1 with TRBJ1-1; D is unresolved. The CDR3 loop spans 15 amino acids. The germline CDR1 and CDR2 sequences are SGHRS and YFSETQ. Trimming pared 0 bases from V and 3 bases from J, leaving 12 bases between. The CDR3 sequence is CASSLGISTYTEAFF. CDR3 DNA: TGCGCCAGCAGCTTGGGAATTAGCACTTACACTGAAGCTTTCTTT.

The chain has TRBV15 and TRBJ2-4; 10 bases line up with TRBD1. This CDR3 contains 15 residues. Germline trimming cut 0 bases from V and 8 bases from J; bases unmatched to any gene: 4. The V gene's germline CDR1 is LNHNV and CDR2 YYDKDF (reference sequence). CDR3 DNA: TGTGCCACCAGCAGAGAGACAGGGGGCGCGTACATTCAGTACTTC. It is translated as CATSRETGGAYIQYF.

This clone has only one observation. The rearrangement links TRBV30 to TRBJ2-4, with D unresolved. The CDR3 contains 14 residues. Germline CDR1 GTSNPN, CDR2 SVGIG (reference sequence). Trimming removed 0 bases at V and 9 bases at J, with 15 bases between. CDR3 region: CAWSVLGLGGIQYF. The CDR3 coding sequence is TGTGCCTGGAGTGTACTCGGGCTAGGCGGCATTCAGTACTTC.

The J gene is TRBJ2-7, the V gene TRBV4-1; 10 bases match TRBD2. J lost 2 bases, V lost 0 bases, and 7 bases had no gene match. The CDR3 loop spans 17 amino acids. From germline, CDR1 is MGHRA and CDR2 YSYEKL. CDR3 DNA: TGCGCCAGCAGCCAAGAAAGGATAGCGGGGGGACCCTACGAGCAGTACTTC. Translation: CASSQERIAGGPYEQYF.

CDR3 DNA: TGCAGCGTTATCCGAGGACAGGCCTCTTTCCAAGAGACCCAGTACTTC. The encoded protein is CSVIRGQASFQETQYF. This chain links TRBV29-1 with TRBJ2-5; 7 bases align to TRBD1. V lost 5 bases and J lost 1; bases outside the gene matches: 13. Germline CDR1 reads SQVTM; CDR2 reads ANQGSEA. The CDR3 extends over 16 amino acids.

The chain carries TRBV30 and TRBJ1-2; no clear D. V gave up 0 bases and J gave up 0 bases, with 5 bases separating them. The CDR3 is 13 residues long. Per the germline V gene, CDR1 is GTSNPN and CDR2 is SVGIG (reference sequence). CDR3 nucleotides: TGTGCCTGGAGTGTTACTGCTAACTATGGCTACACCTTC. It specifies CAWSVTANYGYTF.

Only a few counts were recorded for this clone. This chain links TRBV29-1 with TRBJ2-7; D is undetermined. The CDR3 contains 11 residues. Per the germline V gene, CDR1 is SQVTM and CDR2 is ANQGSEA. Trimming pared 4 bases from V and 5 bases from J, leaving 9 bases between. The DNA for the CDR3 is TGCAGCGTTGGGTTGATGGACGAGCAGTACTTC. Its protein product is CSVGLMDEQYF.

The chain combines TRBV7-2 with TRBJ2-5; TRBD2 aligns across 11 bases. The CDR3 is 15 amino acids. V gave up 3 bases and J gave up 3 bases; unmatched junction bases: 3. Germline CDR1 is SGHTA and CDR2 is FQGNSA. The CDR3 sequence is CASSLGLAEEETQYF. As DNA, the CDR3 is TGTGCCAGCAGCTTGGGACTAGCGGAGGAAGAGACCCAGTACTTC.

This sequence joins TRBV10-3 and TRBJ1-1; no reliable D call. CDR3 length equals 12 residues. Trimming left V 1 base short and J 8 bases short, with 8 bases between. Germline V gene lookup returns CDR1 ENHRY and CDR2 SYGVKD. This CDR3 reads CAISELDREAFF. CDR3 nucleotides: TGTGCCATCAGTGAGTTAGATAGGGAAGCTTTCTTT.

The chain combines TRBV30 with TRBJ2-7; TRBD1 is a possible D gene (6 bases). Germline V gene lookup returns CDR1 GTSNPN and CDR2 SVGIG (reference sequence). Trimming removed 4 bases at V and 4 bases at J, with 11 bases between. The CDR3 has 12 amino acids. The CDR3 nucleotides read TGTGCCTGGAACAGGGTGTCTTACGAGCAGTACTTC. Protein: CAWNRVSYEQYF.

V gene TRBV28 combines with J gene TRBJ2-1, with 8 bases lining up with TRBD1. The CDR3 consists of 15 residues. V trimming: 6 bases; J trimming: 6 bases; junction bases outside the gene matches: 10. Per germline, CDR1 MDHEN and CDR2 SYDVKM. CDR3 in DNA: TGTGCCAGCAGGAGTATTATTACAGGGGGCAATGAGCAGTTCTTC. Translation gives CASRSIITGGNEQFF. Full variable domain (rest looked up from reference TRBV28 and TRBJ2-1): DVKVTQSSRYLVKRTGEKVFLECVQDMDHENMFWYRQDPGLGLRLIYFSYDVKMKEKGDIPEGYSVSREKKERFSLILESASTNQTSMYLCASRSIITGGNEQFFGPGTRLTVL.

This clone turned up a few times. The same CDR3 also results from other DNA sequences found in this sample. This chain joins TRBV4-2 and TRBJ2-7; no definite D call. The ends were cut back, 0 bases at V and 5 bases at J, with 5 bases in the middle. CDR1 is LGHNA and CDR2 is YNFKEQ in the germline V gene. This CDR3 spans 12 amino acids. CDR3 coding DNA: TGTGCCAGCAGCCAAGATCGCGACGAGCAGTACTTC. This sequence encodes CASSQDRDEQYF.

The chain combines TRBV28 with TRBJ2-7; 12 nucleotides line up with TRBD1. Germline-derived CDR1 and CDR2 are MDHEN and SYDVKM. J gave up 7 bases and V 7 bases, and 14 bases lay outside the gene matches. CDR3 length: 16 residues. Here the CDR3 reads CASNYPPGQGAGEQYF. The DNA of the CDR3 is TGTGCCAGCAACTATCCACCGGGACAGGGGGCGGGGGAGCAGTACTTC. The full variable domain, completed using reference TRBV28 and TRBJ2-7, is DVKVTQSSRYLVKRTGEKVFLECVQDMDHENMFWYRQDPGLGLRLIYFSYDVKMKEKGDIPEGYSVSREKKERFSLILESASTNQTSMYLCASNYPPGQGAGEQYFGPGTRLTVT.

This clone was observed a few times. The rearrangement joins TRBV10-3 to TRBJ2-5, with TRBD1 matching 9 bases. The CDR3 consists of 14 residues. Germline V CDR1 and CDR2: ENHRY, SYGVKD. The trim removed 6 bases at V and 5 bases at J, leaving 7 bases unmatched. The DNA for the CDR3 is TGTGCCATCAGCCCCGGGACAGGGCTGGAGACCCAGTACTTC. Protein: CAISPGTGLETQYF.

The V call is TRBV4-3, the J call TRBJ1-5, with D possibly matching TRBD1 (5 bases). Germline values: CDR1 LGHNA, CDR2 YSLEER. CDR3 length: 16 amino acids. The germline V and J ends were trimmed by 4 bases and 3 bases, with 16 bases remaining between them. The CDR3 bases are TGCGCCAGCAGCCGCCAGGAGGGACCCGACAATCAGCCCCAGCATTTT. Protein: CASSRQEGPDNQPQHF.

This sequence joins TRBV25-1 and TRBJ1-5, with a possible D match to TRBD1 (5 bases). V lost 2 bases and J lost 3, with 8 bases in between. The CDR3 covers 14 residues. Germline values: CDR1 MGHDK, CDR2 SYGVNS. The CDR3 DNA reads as TGTGCCAGCAGTGAACAGGGCTACAATCAGCCCCAGCATTTT. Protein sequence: CASSEQGYNQPQHF.

The CDR3 loop is CASSLMGTSGGKETQYF. The CDR3 DNA reads as TGTGCCAGCAGCTTGATGGGGACTAGCGGGGGGAAGGAGACCCAGTACTTC. The V call is TRBV5-4, the J call TRBJ2-5, with 15 bases lining up with TRBD2. The germline gives CDR1 SGHNT, CDR2 YYREEE (reference sequence). With 1 base clipped from V and 5 bases from J, the junction kept 6 bases outside the gene matches. The CDR3 has 17 amino acids.

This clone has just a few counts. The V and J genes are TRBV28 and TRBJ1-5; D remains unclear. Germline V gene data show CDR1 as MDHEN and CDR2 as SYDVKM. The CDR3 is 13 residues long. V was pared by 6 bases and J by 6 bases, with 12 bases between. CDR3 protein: CASSSNRGQPQHF. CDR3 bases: TGTGCCAGCAGCTCCAATCGGGGTCAGCCCCAGCATTTT.

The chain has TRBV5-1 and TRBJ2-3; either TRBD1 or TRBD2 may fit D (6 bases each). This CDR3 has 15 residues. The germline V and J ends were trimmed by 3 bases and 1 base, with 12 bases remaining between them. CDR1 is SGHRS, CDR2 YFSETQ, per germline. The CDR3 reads CASSYRGEGTDTQYF. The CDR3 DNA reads TGCGCCAGCAGCTATAGGGGGGAAGGCACAGATACGCAGTATTTT. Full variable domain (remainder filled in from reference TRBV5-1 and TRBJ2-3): KAGVTQTPRYLIKTRGQQVTLSCSPISGHRSVSWYQQTPGQGLQFLFEYFSETQRNKGNFPGRFSGRQFSNSRSEMNVSTLELGDSALYLCASSYRGEGTDTQYFGPGTRLTVL.